A selection of T cell receptor beta chains follows, all from one sample in a study of cytomegalovirus exposure and HLA in healthy donors. TCRdb's table, derived via immunoSEQ multiplex PCR, lists solely in-frame clones and lacks some. The data contain around 190,000 clones, around 81% of them singletons. The source material was PBMCs. The source is a man aged 35 to 55 in good health and CMV-seronegative. Each CDR3 is given with its conserved first and last residue. D genes are given only for firm matches. Clone size is stated in some rows and not others, as once, few, many or a class when expanded.

- TRBJ2-2 TRBV7-3 - CASSQAFGGAGELFF TGTGCCAGCAGCCAAGCTTTTGGAGGGGCCGGGGAGCTGTTTTTT
- TRBJ1-1 TRBV4-3 - CASSQEAWDTEAFF TGCGCCAGCAGCCAGGAGGCATGGGACACTGAAGCTTTCTTT
TRBD2 TRBJ2-3 TRBV27 few CASGETSPSTDTQYF TGTGCCAGCGGGGAGACTAGCCCTAGCACAGATACGCAGTATTTT
- TRBJ2-2 TRBV7-4 - CASSLDGNTGELFF TGTGCCAGCAGCTTAGACGGTAACACCGGGGAGCTGTTTTTT
TRBD2 TRBJ2-1 TRBV29-1 - CSVAKTSGYNEQFF TGCAGCGTTGCAAAGACTAGCGGATACAATGAGCAGTTCTTC
TRBD2 TRBJ2-7 TRBV7-9 - CASGASGTYEQYF TGTGCCAGCGGGGCTAGCGGGACCTACGAGCAGTACTTC
- TRBJ2-7 TRBV18 - CASSPRLDEQYF TGTGCCAGCTCTCCGAGGCTTGACGAGCAGTACTTC
- TRBJ2-7 TRBV19 - CASSIRGATHEQYF TGTGCCAGTAGTATTCGGGGGGCGACGCACGAGCAGTACTTC
TRBD1 TRBJ2-7 TRBV12-5 - CASGLARGQGAYEQYF TGTGCTAGTGGTTTGGCCCGCGGACAGGGGGCTTATGAGCAGTACTTC
TRBD2 TRBJ2-3 TRBV11-3 - CASSLGGAGTITDTQYF TGTGCCAGCAGCTTAGGGGGAGCGGGGACCATCACAGATACGCAGTATTTT
- TRBJ2-3 TRBV6-5 - CASSAGTLTDTQYF TGTGCCAGCAGTGCAGGGACACTCACAGATACGCAGTATTTT
- TRBJ2-7 TRBV4-3 - CASSQDNGGGEQYF TGCGCCAGCAGCCAAGATAATGGGGGAGGCGAGCAGTACTTC
TRBD1 TRBJ2-7 TRBV5-5 - CASRREDGQGVYEQYF TGTGCCAGCAGAAGAGAGGATGGACAGGGGGTCTACGAGCAGTACTTC
TRBD1 TRBJ2-7 TRBV7-9 - CASSLDLGTGAYEQYF TGTGCCAGCAGCTTAGACCTCGGGACAGGGGCTTACGAGCAGTACTTC
TRBD1 TRBJ1-1 TRBV6-1 - CASSEVPRTGLNTEAFF TGTGCCAGCAGTGAAGTCCCCCGGACAGGCCTGAACACTGAAGCTTTCTTT
TRBD1 TRBJ1-2 TRBV7-2 - CASTENRDRVSGYTF TGTGCCAGCACCGAAAACCGGGACAGGGTCTCTGGCTACACCTTC